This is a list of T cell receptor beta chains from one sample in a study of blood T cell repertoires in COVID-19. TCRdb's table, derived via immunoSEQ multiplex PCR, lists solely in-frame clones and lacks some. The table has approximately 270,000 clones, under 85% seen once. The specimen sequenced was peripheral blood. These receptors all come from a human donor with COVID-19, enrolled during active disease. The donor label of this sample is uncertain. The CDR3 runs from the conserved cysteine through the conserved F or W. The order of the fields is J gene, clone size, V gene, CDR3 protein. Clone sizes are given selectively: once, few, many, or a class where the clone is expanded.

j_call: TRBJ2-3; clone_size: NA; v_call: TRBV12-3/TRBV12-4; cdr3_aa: CASSLEGTTQYF
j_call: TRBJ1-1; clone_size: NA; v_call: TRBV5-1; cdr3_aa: CASSTFSGTLNTEAFF
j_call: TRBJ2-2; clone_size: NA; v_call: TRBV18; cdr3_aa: CASSRDRGDTGELFF
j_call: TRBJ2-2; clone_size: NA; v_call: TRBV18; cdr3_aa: CASSLNSGQTNTGELFF
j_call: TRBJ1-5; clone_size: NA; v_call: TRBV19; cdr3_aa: CASSIPRGPQHF
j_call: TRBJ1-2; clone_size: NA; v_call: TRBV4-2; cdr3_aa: CASSPLGGTYGYTF
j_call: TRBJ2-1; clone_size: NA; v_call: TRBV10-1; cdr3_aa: CASSQGGRYNEQFF
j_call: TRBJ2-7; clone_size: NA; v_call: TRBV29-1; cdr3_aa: CSVGTSGYEQYF
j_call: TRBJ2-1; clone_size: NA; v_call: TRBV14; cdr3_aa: CASSQVGVEQFF
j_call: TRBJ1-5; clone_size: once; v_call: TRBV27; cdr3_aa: CASSLQGNQPQHF
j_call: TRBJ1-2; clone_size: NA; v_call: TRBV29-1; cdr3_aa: CSGNRVDGYTF
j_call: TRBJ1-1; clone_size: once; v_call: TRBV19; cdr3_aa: CASSAGQPNTEAFF
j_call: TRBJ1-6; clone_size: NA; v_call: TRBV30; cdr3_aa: CAFAGYNSPLHF
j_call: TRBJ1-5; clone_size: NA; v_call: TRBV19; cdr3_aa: CASSIVVLRGNQPQHF
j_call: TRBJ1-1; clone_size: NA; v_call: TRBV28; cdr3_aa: CASIGQGNTEAFF
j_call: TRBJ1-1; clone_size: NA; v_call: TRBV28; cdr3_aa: CASSPGSPNTEAFF
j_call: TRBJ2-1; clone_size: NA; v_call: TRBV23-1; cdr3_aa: CASSQSRGFLPRNEQFF
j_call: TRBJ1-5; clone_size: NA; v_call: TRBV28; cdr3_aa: CASSLTGGNQPQHF
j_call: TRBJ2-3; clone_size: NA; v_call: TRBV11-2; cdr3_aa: CASSAAGDTQYF
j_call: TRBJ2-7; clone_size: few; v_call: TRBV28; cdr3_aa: CASSGTIYEQYF
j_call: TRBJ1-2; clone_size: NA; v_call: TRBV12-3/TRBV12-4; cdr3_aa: CASSHRAGYGYTF
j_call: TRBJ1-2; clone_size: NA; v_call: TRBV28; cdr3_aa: CASSRTVYYGYTF
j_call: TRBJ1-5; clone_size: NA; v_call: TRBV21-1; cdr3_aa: CASPRDRGIRGNQPQHF
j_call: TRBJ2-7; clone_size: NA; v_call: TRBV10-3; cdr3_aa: CAIGAAGGSYEQYF
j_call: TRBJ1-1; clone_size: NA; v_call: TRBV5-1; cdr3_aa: CASSLGQGAHTEAFF
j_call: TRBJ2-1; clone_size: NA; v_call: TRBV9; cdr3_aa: CASSVAGVGGNEQFF
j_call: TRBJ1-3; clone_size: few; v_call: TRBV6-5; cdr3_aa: CASRTQSSGNTIYF
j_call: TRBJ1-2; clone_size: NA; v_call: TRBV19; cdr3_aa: CASSMELQGGGYTF
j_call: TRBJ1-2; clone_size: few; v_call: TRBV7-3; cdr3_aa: CASSLTGGDYGYTF
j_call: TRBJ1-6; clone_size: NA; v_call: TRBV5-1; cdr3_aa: CASSLALVSDRRNSPLHF
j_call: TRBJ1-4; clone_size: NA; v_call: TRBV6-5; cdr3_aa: CASSYSAGGKLFF
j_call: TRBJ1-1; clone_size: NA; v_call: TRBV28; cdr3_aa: CATRGREGTEAFF
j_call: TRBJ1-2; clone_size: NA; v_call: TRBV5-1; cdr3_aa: CASSFLVSYGYTF
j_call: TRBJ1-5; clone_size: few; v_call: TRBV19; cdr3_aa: CASSIGTGGNQPQHF
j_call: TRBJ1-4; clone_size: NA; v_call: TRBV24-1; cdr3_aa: CATRGQDEKLFF
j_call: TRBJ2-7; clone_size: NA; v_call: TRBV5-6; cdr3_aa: CASSLGQGLYYEQYF
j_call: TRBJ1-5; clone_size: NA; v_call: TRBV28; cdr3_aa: CASYTGGAYSNQPQHF
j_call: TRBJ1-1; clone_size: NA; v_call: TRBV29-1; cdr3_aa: CSVEGQSYSEAFF
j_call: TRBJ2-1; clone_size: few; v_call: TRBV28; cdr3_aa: CASSLYVPGGGNEQFF
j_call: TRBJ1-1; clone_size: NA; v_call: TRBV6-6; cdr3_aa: CASSYSTGGLNTEAFF
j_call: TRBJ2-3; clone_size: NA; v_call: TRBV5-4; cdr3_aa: CASSLFAGGPGTDTQYF
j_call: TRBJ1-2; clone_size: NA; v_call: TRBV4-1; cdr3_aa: CASSQGRGGYGYTF
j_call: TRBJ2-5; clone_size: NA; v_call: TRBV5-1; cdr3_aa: CASSSPLVGETQYF
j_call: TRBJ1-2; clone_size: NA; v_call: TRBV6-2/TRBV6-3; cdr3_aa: CASSTNTGTPNYGYTF
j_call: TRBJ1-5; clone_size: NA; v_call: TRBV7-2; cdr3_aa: CASSLALGGSGNQPQHF
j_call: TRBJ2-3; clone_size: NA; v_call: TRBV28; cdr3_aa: CASNFQGADTQYF
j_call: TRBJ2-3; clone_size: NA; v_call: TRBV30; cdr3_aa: CAWSVLGTPGIVSQYF
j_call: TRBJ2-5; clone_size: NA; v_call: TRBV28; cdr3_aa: CASSSRQGLETQYF
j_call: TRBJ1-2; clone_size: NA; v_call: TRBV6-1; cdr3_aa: CASSDLLDLRGGLYGYTF
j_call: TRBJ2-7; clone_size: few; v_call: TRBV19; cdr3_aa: CASSLTVSYEQYF
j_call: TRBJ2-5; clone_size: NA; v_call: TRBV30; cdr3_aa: CACPPEGGPVETQYF
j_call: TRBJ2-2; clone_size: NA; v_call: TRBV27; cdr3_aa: CASSFSTWTSGNTGELFF
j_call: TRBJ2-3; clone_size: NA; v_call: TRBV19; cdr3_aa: CASSLSWRRTDTQYF
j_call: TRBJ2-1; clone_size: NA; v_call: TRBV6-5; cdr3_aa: CASSYTRLAGGSFF
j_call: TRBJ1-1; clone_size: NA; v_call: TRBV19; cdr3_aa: CASSIDRENTEAFF